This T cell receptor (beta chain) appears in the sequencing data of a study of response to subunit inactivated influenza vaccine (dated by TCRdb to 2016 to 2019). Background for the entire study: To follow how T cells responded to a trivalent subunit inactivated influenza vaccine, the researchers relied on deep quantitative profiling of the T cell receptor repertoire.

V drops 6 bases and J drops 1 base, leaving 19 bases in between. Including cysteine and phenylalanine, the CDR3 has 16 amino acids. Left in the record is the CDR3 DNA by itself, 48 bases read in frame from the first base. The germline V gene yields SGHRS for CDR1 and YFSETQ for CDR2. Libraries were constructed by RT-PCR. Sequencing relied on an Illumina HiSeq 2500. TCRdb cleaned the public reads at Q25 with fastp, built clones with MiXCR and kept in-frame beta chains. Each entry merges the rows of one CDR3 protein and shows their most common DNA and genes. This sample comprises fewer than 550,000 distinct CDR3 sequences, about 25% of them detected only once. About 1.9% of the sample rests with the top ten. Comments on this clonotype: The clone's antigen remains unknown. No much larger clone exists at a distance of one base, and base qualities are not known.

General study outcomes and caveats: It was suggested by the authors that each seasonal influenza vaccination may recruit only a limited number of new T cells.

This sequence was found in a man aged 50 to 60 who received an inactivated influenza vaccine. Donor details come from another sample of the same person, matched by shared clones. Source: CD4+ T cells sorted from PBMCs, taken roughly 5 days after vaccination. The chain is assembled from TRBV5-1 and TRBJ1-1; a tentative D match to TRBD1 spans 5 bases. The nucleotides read TGCGCCAGCACTACGGGGGTTGGGACCGAGAACACTGAAGCTTTCTTT. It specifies CASTTGVGTENTEAFF.